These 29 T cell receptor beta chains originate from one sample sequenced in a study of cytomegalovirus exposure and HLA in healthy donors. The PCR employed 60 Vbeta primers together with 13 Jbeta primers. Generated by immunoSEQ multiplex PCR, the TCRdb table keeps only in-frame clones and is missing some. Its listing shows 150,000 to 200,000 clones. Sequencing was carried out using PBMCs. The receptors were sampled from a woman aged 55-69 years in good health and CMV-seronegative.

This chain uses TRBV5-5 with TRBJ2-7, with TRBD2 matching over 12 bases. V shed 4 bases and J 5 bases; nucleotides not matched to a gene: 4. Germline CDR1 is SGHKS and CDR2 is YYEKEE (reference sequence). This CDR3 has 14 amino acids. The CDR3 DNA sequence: TGTGCCAGCAGCCGGACTAGCGGGACTGACGAGCAGTACTTC. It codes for CASSRTSGTDEQYF. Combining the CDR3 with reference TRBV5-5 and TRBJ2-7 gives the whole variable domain DAGVTQSPTHLIKTRGQQVTLRCSPISGHKSVSWYQQVLGQGPQFIFQYYEKEERGRGNFPDRFSARQFPNYSSELNVNALLLGDSALYLCASSRTSGTDEQYFGPGTRLTVT.

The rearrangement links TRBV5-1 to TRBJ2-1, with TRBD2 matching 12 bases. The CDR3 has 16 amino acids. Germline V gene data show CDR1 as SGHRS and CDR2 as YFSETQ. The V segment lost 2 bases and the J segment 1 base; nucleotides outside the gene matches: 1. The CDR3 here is CASSLLAGGSYNEQFF. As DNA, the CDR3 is TGCGCCAGCAGCTTACTAGCGGGAGGTTCCTACAATGAGCAGTTCTTC.

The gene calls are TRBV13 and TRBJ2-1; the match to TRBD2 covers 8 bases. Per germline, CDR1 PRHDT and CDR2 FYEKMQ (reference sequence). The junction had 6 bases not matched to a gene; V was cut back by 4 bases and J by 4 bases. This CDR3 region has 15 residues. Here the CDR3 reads CASSSRGGLYNEQFF. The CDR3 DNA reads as TGTGCCAGCAGCTCCCGGGGGGGGTTGTACAATGAGCAGTTCTTC.

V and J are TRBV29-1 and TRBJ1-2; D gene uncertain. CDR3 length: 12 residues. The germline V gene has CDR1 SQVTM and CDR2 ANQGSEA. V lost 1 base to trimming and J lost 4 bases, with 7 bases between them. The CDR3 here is CSVEGYGYGYTF. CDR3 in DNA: TGCAGCGTTGAAGGGTACGGCTATGGCTACACCTTC.

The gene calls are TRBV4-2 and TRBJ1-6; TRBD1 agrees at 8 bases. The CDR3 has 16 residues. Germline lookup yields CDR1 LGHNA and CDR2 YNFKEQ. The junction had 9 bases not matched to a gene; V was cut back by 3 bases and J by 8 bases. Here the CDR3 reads CASSQVDRATDSPLHF. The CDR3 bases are TGTGCCAGCAGCCAGGTGGACAGGGCAACTGATTCACCCCTCCACTTT.

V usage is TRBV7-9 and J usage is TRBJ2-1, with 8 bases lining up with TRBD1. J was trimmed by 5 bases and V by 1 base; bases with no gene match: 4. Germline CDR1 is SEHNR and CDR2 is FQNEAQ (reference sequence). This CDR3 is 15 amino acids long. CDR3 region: CASSLGQGPHNEQFF. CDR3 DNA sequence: TGTGCCAGCAGCTTAGGACAGGGGCCCCACAATGAGCAGTTCTTC.

Here the CDR3 reads CASSLVLGVNTEAFF. The DNA for the CDR3 is TGCGCCAGCAGCTTGGTGTTGGGAGTGAACACTGAAGCTTTCTTT. The chain has TRBV5-1 and TRBJ1-1; D gene unclear. Trimming removed 0 bases at V and 0 bases at J, with 9 bases between. The CDR3 runs to 15 residues. Per germline, CDR1 SGHRS and CDR2 YFSETQ.

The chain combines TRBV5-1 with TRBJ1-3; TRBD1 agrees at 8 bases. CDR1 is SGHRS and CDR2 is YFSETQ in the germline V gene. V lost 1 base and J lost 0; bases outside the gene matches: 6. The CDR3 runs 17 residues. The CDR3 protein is CASSLFGQGSSGNTIYF. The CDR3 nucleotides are TGCGCCAGCAGCTTGTTCGGACAGGGTAGCTCTGGAAACACCATATATTTT.

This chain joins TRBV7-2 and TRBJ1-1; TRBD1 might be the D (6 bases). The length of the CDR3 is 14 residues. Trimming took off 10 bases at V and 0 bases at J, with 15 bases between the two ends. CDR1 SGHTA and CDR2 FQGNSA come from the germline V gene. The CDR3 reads CATTRGALNTEAFF. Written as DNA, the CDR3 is TGTGCCACCACCCGGGGGGCTTTGAACACTGAAGCTTTCTTT.

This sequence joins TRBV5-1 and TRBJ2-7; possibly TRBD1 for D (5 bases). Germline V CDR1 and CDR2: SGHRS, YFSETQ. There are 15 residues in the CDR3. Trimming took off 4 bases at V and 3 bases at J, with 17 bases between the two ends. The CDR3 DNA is TGCGCCAGCAGCCAACCCGACAGAGACTTCTACGAGCAGTACTTC. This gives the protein CASSQPDRDFYEQYF.

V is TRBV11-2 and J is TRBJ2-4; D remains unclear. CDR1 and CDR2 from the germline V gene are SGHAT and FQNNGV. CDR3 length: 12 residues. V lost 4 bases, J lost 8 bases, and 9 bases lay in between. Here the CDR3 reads CASSSARYIQYF. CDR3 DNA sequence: TGTGCCAGCAGCTCCGCCAGGTACATTCAGTACTTC.

The CDR3 bases are TGTGCCAGCAGGTCCCTAGGACAGGGCTACGAGCAGTACTTC. Its translation: CASRSLGQGYEQYF. The chain combines TRBV2 with TRBJ2-7; 8 bases line up with TRBD1. This CDR3 comprises 14 residues. CDR1 and CDR2 (germline): SNHLY, FYNNEI. The junction had 7 bases not matched to a gene; V was cut back by 6 bases and J by 3 bases.

Here the CDR3 DNA reads TGTGCCAGCTCACCATCGCCAGGGAACACTGAAGCTTTCTTT. Its translation is CASSPSPGNTEAFF. This sequence joins TRBV18 and TRBJ1-1; unclear D gene. The CDR3 is 14 amino acids. Trimming took off 2 bases at V and 1 base at J, with 8 bases between the two ends. CDR1 and CDR2 from the germline V gene are KGHSH and LQKENI.

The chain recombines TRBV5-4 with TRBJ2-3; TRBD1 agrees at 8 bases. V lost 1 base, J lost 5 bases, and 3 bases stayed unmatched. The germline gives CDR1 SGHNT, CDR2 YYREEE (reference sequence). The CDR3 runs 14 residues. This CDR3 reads CASSLKQGVDTQYF. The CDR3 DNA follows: TGTGCCAGCAGCTTGAAACAGGGGGTAGATACGCAGTATTTT.

CDR3 DNA: TGTGCCAGCAGCTTTACCCAGGGAGCGGGGAACACTGAAGCTTTCTTT. The encoded protein is CASSFTQGAGNTEAFF. The chain has TRBV7-2 and TRBJ1-1; TRBD1 is a possible D gene (5 bases). Trimming removed 3 bases at V and 1 base at J, with 15 bases between. The CDR3 extends over 16 amino acids. Looked up from germline, CDR1 is SGHTA and CDR2 is FQGNSA.

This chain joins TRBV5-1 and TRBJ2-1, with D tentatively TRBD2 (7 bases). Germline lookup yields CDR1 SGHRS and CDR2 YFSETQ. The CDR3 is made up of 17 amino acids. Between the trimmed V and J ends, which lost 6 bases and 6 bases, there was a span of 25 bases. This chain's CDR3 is CASTLAGDYSLFNEQFF. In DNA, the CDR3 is TGCGCCAGCACCCTGGCAGGGGACTACAGCCTCTTCAATGAGCAGTTCTTC. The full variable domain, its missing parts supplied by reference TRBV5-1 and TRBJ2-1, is KAGVTQTPRYLIKTRGQQVTLSCSPISGHRSVSWYQQTPGQGLQFLFEYFSETQRNKGNFPGRFSGRQFSNSRSEMNVSTLELGDSALYLCASTLAGDYSLFNEQFFGPGTRLTVL.

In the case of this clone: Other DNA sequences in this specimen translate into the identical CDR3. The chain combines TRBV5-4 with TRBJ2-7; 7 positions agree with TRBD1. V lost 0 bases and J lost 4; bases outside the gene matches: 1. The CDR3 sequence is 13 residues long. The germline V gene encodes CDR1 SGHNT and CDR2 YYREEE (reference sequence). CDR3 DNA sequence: TGTGCCAGCAGCTTGGACAGGGGATACGAGCAGTACTTC. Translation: CASSLDRGYEQYF.

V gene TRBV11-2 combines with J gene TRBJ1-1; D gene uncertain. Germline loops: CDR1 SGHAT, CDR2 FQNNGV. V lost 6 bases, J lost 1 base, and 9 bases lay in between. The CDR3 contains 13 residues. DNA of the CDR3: TGTGCCAGCAGTCAAGTCAGGAACACTGAAGCTTTCTTT. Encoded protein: CASSQVRNTEAFF.

CDR3 amino acids: CASSLDDTSYGYTF. CDR3 nucleotides: TGTGCCAGCAGCTTAGATGACACAAGCTATGGCTACACCTTC. The V and J genes are TRBV7-2 and TRBJ1-2, with D unclear. The CDR3 is 14 residues long. From germline, CDR1 is SGHTA and CDR2 FQGNSA. Between the trimmed V and J ends, which lost 1 base and 4 bases, there was a span of 10 bases.

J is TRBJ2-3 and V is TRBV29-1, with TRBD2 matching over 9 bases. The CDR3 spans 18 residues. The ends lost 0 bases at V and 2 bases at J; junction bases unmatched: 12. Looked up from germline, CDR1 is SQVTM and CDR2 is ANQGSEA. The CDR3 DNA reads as TGCAGCGTTGAAGAGGGGTATGGACTAGCGAAGGACACAGATACGCAGTATTTT. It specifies CSVEEGYGLAKDTDTQYF.

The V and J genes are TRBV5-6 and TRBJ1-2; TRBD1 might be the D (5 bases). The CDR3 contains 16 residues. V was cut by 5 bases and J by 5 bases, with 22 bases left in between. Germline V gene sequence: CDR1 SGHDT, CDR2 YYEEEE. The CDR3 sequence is CASRLGGRGRPYGYTF. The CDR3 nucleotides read TGTGCCAGCAGGCTGGGGGGTCGGGGCAGACCTTATGGCTACACCTTC.

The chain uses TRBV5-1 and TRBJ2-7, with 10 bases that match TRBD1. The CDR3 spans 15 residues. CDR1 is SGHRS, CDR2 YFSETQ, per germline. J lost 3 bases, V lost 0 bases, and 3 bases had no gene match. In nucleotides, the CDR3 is TGCGCCAGCAGCTTGGCCGGGACAGGGGTCTACGAGCAGTACTTC. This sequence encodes CASSLAGTGVYEQYF. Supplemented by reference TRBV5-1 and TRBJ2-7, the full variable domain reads KAGVTQTPRYLIKTRGQQVTLSCSPISGHRSVSWYQQTPGQGLQFLFEYFSETQRNKGNFPGRFSGRQFSNSRSEMNVSTLELGDSALYLCASSLAGTGVYEQYFGPGTRLTVT.

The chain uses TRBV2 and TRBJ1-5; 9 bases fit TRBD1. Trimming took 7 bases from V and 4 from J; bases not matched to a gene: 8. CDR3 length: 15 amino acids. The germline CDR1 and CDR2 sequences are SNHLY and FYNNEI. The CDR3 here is CASNLETGGNQPQHF. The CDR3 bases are TGTGCCAGCAACCTAGAGACAGGGGGGAATCAGCCCCAGCATTTT.

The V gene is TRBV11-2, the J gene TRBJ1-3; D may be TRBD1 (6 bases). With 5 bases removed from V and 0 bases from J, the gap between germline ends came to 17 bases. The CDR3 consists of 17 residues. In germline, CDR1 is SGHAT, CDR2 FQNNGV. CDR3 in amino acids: CASSPRGARGSGNTIYF. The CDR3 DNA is TGTGCCAGCAGCCCGCGGGGGGCGAGGGGCTCTGGAAACACCATATATTTT.

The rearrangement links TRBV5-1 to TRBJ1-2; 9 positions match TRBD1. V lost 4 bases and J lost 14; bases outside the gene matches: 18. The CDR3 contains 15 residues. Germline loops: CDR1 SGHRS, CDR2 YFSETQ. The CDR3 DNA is TGCGCCAGCAGCGCTACGGGACAGGGTACCCTGGGGAAGACCTTC. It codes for CASSATGQGTLGKTF.

Here the CDR3 DNA reads TGTGCCAGCGGGGGGGCAGACACTGAAGCTTTCTTT. Its protein is CASGGADTEAFF. The chain employs TRBV9 and TRBJ1-1, with D tentatively TRBD1 (6 bases). V was shortened by 7 bases and J by 3 bases, with 10 bases between the two germline ends. CDR3 length: 12 residues. Germline CDR1 is SGDLS and CDR2 is YYNGEE.

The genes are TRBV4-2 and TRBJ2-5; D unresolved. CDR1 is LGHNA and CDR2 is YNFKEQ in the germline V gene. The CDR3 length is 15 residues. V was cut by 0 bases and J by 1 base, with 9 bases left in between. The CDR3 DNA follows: TGTGCCAGCAGCCAAGATGTCGGGTTCCAAGAGACCCAGTACTTC. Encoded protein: CASSQDVGFQETQYF.

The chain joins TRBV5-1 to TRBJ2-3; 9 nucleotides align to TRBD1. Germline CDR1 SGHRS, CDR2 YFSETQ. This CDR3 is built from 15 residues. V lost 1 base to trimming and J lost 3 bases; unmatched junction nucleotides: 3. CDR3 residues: CASSLMTGGTDTQYF. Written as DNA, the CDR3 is TGCGCCAGCAGCTTGATGACAGGGGGTACAGATACGCAGTATTTT.

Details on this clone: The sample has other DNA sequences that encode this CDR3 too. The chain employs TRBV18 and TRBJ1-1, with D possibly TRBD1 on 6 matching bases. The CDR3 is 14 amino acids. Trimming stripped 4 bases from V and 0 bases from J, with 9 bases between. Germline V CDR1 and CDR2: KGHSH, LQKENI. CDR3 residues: CASSLGGVNTEAFF. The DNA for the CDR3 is TGTGCCAGCTCACTAGGGGGAGTGAACACTGAAGCTTTCTTT.